This T cell receptor (beta chain) was observed in a study of glioma-infiltrating T cells. As for the study in general: Samples included WHO grade II oligodendrogliomas or astrocytomas and initial-diagnosis grade IV glioblastomas. Study results and limitations: Very few CDR3 sequences were shared between tissue and blood.

The V and J ends lost 8 bases and 1 base, in that order; junction bases with no gene match: 7. In germline, CDR1 is SNHLY, CDR2 FYNNEI. The CDR3 runs to 14 residues. A note on this clonotype: Its specificity is not known.

TCR alpha and beta CDR3 regions were amplified from RNA using iRepertoire nested multiplex PCR. TCRdb passed the multiplex PCR reads through MiXCR, listing each CDR3 protein once. The sample consists of about 410,000 distinct CDR3 sequences, around 38% of them appearing once. Sequenced sample: glioma tissue, nonneoplastic brain tissue, or PBMCs (not recorded which). V and J are TRBV2 and TRBJ1-1; 7 bases line up with TRBD1. This clonotype was obtained from a human donor with low-grade glioma or glioblastoma, undergoing nonglioma brain surgery, or in good health (not recorded which). The CDR3 DNA follows: TGTGCCAGCGTGAGGGGGCAGAGGAACACTGAAGCTTTCTTT. Its protein product is CASVRGQRNTEAFF.